These T cell receptor beta chains were read from a single sample in a study of human thymus T cells. Assay: immunoSEQ multiplex PCR; the TCRdb copy retains only in-frame clones and omits some. Of about 60,000 clones listed, approximately 95% are singletons. The material sequenced was blood. These TCRs come from a boy younger than two with a congenital heart defect but otherwise immunologically healthy. Each CDR3 is given with its conserved first and last residue. The D gene is left open where the match is weak. Some rows have no size entry. The others give once, few or many, or a class for an expanded clone.

v_gene	j_gene	d_gene	abundance	len	CDR3nt	CDR3aa
TRBV29-1	TRBJ1-1	TRBD1	once	17	TGCAGCGTTGAGTTGCGACGGGACAGGGGGCGAAGGACTGAAGCTTTCTTT	CSVELRRDRGRRTEAFF
TRBV4-2	TRBJ1-2	.	.	14	TGTGCCAGCAGCCAAGATCTCGTGGACGAGGGCTACACCTTC	CASSQDLVDEGYTF
TRBV5-1	TRBJ2-7	TRBD1	.	13	TGCGCCAGCTCAACCGGGACAGGGTACGAGCAGTACTTC	CASSTGTGYEQYF
TRBV4-1	TRBJ2-3	.	.	14	TGCGCCAGCAGCCAAGATCAGTATGGCAATACGCAGTATTTT	CASSQDQYGNTQYF
TRBV5-6	TRBJ2-1	.	.	14	TGTGCCAGCAGCTTCGGCCCATTGACTGGCGAGCAGTTCTTC	CASSFGPLTGEQFF
TRBV11-3	TRBJ2-3	.	.	16	TGTGCCAGCAGCCCCCGGACAGTTTCGAGAACAGATACGCAGTATTTT	CASSPRTVSRTDTQYF
TRBV5-1	TRBJ2-7	TRBD2	.	14	TGCGCCAGCAGCTGGACTAGCGGGAGCTACGAGCAGTACTTC	CASSWTSGSYEQYF
TRBV7-9	TRBJ1-2	.	.	14	TGTGCCAGCAGCTTACCCGGCCCCGCCCGGGGCTACACCTTC	CASSLPGPARGYTF
TRBV5-6	TRBJ1-6	.	.	15	TGTGCCAGCAGCTTGGGAGAGCTATTGAATTCACCCCTCCACTTT	CASSLGELLNSPLHF
TRBV10-2	TRBJ2-1	TRBD2	.	13	TGCGCCAGCAGCCTAGCGGGAGCTTATGAGCAGTTCTTC	CASSLAGAYEQFF
TRBV28	TRBJ2-7	.	.	14	TGTGCCAGCAGCCTTTCGGGACGGAACTACGAGCAGTACTTC	CASSLSGRNYEQYF
TRBV19	TRBJ1-3	.	.	14	TGTGCCAGAGAAGTCGGAAGCTCTGGAAACACCATATATTTT	CAREVGSSGNTIYF
TRBV27	TRBJ2-7	TRBD2	.	13	TGTGCCACCGGACTAGCGGGAGTCTACGAGCAGTACTTC	CATGLAGVYEQYF
TRBV4-2	TRBJ2-1	.	few	11	TGTGCCAGCAGCCAAGACAATGAGCAGTTCTTC	CASSQDNEQFF
TRBV10-1	TRBJ2-1	.	.	14	TGCGCCAGCAGTGCGGCGGGGCCCTACAATGAGCAGTTCTTC	CASSAAGPYNEQFF
TRBV9	TRBJ2-2	.	.	16	TGTGCCAGCAGCCCGAACCATGGAGTTTGGGCCGGGGAGCTGTTTTTT	CASSPNHGVWAGELFF
TRBV27	TRBJ2-3	TRBD2	.	17	TGTGCCAGCAGTTTAGTAGCGGGAGGGCGGAGCACAGATACGCAGTATTTT	CASSLVAGGRSTDTQYF
TRBV5-1	TRBJ1-2	.	.	13	TGCGCCAGCAGCTTGGGACAAAACTATGGCTACACCTTC	CASSLGQNYGYTF
TRBV13	TRBJ2-5	TRBD2	once	15	TGTGCCAGCAGCTTACTAGCGGGGGCCAAAGAGACCCAGTACTTC	CASSLLAGAKETQYF
TRBV4-2	TRBJ2-1	TRBD2	once	16	TGTGCCAGCAGAGAGACTAGCGGGGGCTCTTACAATGAGCAGTTCTTC	CASRETSGGSYNEQFF
TRBV10-3	TRBJ2-2	TRBD2	.	15	TGTGCCATCAGTGGGACTAGCGGGAACACCGGGGAGCTGTTTTTT	CAISGTSGNTGELFF
TRBV7-2	TRBJ2-1	.	.	12	TGTGCCAGCAGCAGTGGGTATTATGAGCAGTTCTTC	CASSSGYYEQFF
TRBV7-6	TRBJ1-1	.	.	15	TGTGCCAGCAGCCCTTACAGGGTAGGGTACACTGAAGCTTTCTTT	CASSPYRVGYTEAFF
TRBV11-2	TRBJ2-3	.	.	16	TGTGCCAGCAGCTTAAGCTTCTGGCGGACAACAGATACGCAGTATTTT	CASSLSFWRTTDTQYF
TRBV5-6	TRBJ2-6	TRBD2	.	17	TGTGCCAGCAGCCCATTAGCGGGAGCAGGTGGGGCCAACGTCCTGACTTTC	CASSPLAGAGGANVLTF
TRBV28	TRBJ2-7	.	.	14	TGTGCCAGCAGTTTATGGACAGGACTCTACGAGCAGTACTTC	CASSLWTGLYEQYF
TRBV6-5	TRBJ2-3	TRBD2	.	16	TGTGCCAGCAGTTACGGGCGGGAGCCTAACACAGATACGCAGTATTTT	CASSYGREPNTDTQYF
TRBV6-5	TRBJ1-4	TRBD1	.	15	TGTGCCAGCAGTTACCTGACAGGGGAGAATGAAAAACTGTTTTTT	CASSYLTGENEKLFF
TRBV10-1	TRBJ1-5	.	.	16	TGCGCCAGCAGTGAGTCGAATCACCTAAGCAATCAGCCCCAGCATTTT	CASSESNHLSNQPQHF
TRBV18	TRBJ2-5	TRBD1	.	16	TGTGCCAGCTCACCCCGGGACAGGGGGCTTCAAGAGACCCAGTACTTC	CASSPRDRGLQETQYF
TRBV19	TRBJ2-3	TRBD1	once	15	TGTGCCAGTAGGAGACAGGGGGCTCTCACAGATACGCAGTATTTT	CASRRQGALTDTQYF
TRBV11-3	TRBJ1-1	TRBD1	.	14	TGTGCCAGCAGCCCCACAGGGGGGAACACTGAAGCTTTCTTT	CASSPTGGNTEAFF
TRBV6-6	TRBJ1-3	.	.	14	TGTGCCAGCAGTTTTCAGGGGAACGGAAACACCATATATTTT	CASSFQGNGNTIYF
TRBV5-1	TRBJ2-6	.	.	17	TGCGCCAGCAGCTTGGAGGGACACCACTCTGGGGCCAACGTCCTGACTTTC	CASSLEGHHSGANVLTF
TRBV14	TRBJ2-3	TRBD2	.	15	TGTGCCAGCAGCCGACTAGCGGGGTTCGCAGATACGCAGTATTTT	CASSRLAGFADTQYF
TRBV5-4	TRBJ1-2	.	.	13	TGTGCCAGCAGCTGGGACGCCAACTATGGCTACACCTTC	CASSWDANYGYTF
TRBV5-1	TRBJ2-4	.	.	14	TGCGCCAGCAGCTTGGGGGTAGCCAAAAACATTCAGTACTTC	CASSLGVAKNIQYF
TRBV11-2	TRBJ1-3	.	.	11	TGTGCCAGCAGCTTAGGCAGGTCCATATATTTT	CASSLGRSIYF
TRBV6-1	TRBJ2-7	TRBD2	once	15	TGTGCCAGCAGTACGGGGAGCGGGAGAACCTACGAGCAGTACTTC	CASSTGSGRTYEQYF